Following are 24 T cell receptor beta chains from one sample sequenced in a study of T cell repertoires in cytomegalovirus infection. TCRdb fed the reads into MiXCR, producing one record per CDR3 protein. The sample has 550,000 to 850,000 distinct CDR3 sequences, roughly 30% seen once. Their antigens are not known. The starting material was cultured PBMCs, obtained from culture after CMV antigen stimulation. The receptors shown here come from a human donor in good health (CMV status not recorded). Some clones in this sample may be carry-over from other donors' samples.

The chain links TRBV7-8 to TRBJ2-1, with D unresolved. Per the germline V gene, CDR1 is SGHVS and CDR2 is FQNEAQ. Trimming removed 0 bases at V and 5 bases at J, with 14 bases between. The CDR3 runs 16 residues. CDR3 region: CASSLASRHRNNEQFF. The CDR3 DNA is TGTGCCAGCAGCTTAGCGTCTAGACATCGAAACAATGAGCAGTTCTTC.

At least ten counts were recorded for this clonotype. This sequence joins TRBV7-9 and TRBJ2-5, with no clear D. Looked up from germline, CDR1 is SEHNR and CDR2 is FQNEAQ (reference sequence). The germline V and J ends were trimmed by 3 bases and 2 bases, with 13 bases remaining between them. The CDR3 runs 15 residues. This chain's CDR3 is CASSFSSVQQETQYF. DNA for the CDR3: TGTGCCAGCAGCTTCAGCAGCGTCCAACAAGAGACCCAGTACTTC.

This chain links TRBV6-1 with TRBJ2-5, with a possible D match to TRBD2 (5 bases). With 9 bases removed from V and 1 base from J, the gap between germline ends came to 15 bases. Germline values: CDR1 MNHNS, CDR2 SASEGT. The CDR3 has 14 amino acids. CDR3 region: CASSRSGIQETQYF. The CDR3 bases are TGTGCCAGTAGCCGGAGCGGAATCCAAGAGACCCAGTACTTC.

This chain uses TRBV12-3 or TRBV12-4 with TRBJ2-1; D possibly corresponds to TRBD1 (6 bases). Between the trimmed V and J ends, which lost 4 bases and 9 bases, there was a span of 10 bases. The CDR3 sequence is 12 residues long. The CDR3 loop is CASSYRVGEQFF. CDR3 bases: TGTGCCAGCAGTTACAGGGTAGGTGAGCAGTTCTTC.

The V gene is TRBV12-3 or TRBV12-4, the J gene TRBJ1-4; D gene unclear. The CDR3 has 11 residues. With 5 bases removed from V and 14 bases from J, the gap between germline ends came to 12 bases. CDR3 protein: CASSPRTRLFF. In DNA, the CDR3 is TGTGCCAGCAGTCCCCGGACTCGGCTGTTTTTT.

J is TRBJ1-1 and V is TRBV9; D gene unclear. V gave up 0 bases and J gave up 6 bases, with 9 bases separating them. Germline values: CDR1 SGDLS, CDR2 YYNGEE. CDR3 length equals 13 residues. The CDR3: CASSVGVSAEAFF. The CDR3 nucleotides read TGTGCCAGCAGCGTAGGGGTTTCAGCTGAAGCTTTCTTT.

In this sample, this clonotype turned up a few times. V and J are TRBV7-2 and TRBJ2-1; the D gene is possibly TRBD2 (5 bases). The CDR3 loop spans 13 amino acids. Looked up from germline, CDR1 is SGHTA and CDR2 is FQGNSA. V was pared by 5 bases and J by 8 bases, with 13 bases between. The CDR3 coding sequence is TGTGCCAGCAGCCTAGGAGCGGTGGATGAGCAGTTCTTC. Its protein product is CASSLGAVDEQFF. The full variable domain, in which reference TRBV7-2 and TRBJ2-1 provide the parts outside the CDR3, is GAGVSQSPSNKVTEKGKDVELRCDPISGHTALYWYRQSLGQGLEFLIYFQGNSAPDKSGLPSDRFSAERTGGSVSTLTIQRTQQEDSAVYLCASSLGAVDEQFFGPGTRLTVL.

The DNA for the CDR3 is TGTGCCAGCAGTTACTCGATCAGTGGGACCTCTAGCACAGATACGCAGTATTTT. This sequence encodes CASSYSISGTSSTDTQYF. The chain employs TRBV6-8 and TRBJ2-3; the D gene could be TRBD1 or TRBD2 (5 bases each). The CDR3 is made up of 18 amino acids. In germline, CDR1 is MNHGY, CDR2 SAAAGT. Trimming took 0 bases from V and 0 from J, leaving 16 bases between them.

This clonotype occurred a few times. The genes are TRBV2 and TRBJ1-5; TRBD1 agrees at 8 bases. V trimming: 4 bases; J trimming: 3 bases; junction bases outside the gene matches: 8. This CDR3 has 16 amino acids. Looked up from germline, CDR1 is SNHLY and CDR2 is FYNNEI. The CDR3 reads CASSALRQGINQPQHF. The CDR3, as DNA: TGTGCCAGCAGTGCTCTTAGACAGGGGATCAATCAGCCCCAGCATTTT.

This clonotype occurred many times. Written as DNA, the CDR3 is TGTGCCAGCAGGGTTGGGCGGTCCACAGATACGCAGTATTTT. Its protein product is CASRVGRSTDTQYF. The chain combines TRBV7-2 with TRBJ2-3; D remains ambiguous. V was pared by 6 bases and J by 2 bases, with 12 bases between. Germline CDR1 SGHTA, CDR2 FQGNSA. The CDR3 spans 14 residues.

The V gene is TRBV20-1, the J gene TRBJ2-3; the match to TRBD2 covers 8 bases. The germline V gene has CDR1 DFQATT and CDR2 SNEGSKA (reference sequence). The CDR3 has 14 amino acids. V shed 5 bases, J shed 3 bases, and the junction held 7 bases outside the gene matches. The CDR3, as DNA: TGCAGTGCTTACCTCCCGGGGGGGACAGATACGCAGTATTTT. As protein: CSAYLPGGTDTQYF.

This chain joins TRBV6-5 and TRBJ2-6; D is undetermined. The CDR3 sequence is 19 residues long. Trimming shortened V by 0 bases and J by 1 base, and 16 bases separated the two germline ends. Germline CDR1 reads MNHEY; CDR2 reads SVGAGI. CDR3 coding DNA: TGTGCCAGCAGTTACTCGGCGCGCCTCGATTTATCTGGGGCCAACGTCCTGACTTTC. Translation gives CASSYSARLDLSGANVLTF.

J is TRBJ1-3 and V is TRBV19, with D hard to call. The V and J ends lost 5 bases and 0 bases respectively, with 11 bases between them. The CDR3 totals 15 residues. CDR1 is LNHDA and CDR2 is SQIVND in the germline V gene (reference sequence). CDR3 in amino acids: CASSSTEHSGNTIYF. In DNA form, the CDR3 reads TGTGCCAGTAGTTCTACAGAACACTCTGGAAACACCATATATTTT.

The gene calls are TRBV2 and TRBJ1-6; weak D call: TRBD1 (5 bases). Between the trimmed V and J ends, which lost 4 bases and 8 bases, there was a span of 15 bases. The CDR3 contains 15 residues. Germline V gives CDR1 SNHLY, CDR2 FYNNEI. CDR3 sequence (DNA): TGTGCCAGCAGTGCCGAGCAGGGTTGGGATTCACCCCTCCACTTT. As protein: CASSAEQGWDSPLHF.

In its sample, this clonotype was seen a few times. The chain joins TRBV20-1 to TRBJ2-1; 7 bases are shared with TRBD2. With V trimmed by 0 bases and J by 4 bases, 6 bases remained unmatched. Germline V gene lookup returns CDR1 DFQATT and CDR2 SNEGSKA (reference sequence). The CDR3 totals 15 residues. The CDR3 region is CSARDRQRGYNEQFF. The CDR3 coding sequence is TGCAGTGCTAGAGATCGGCAGCGGGGATACAATGAGCAGTTCTTC.

This clonotype was found a few times. This chain links TRBV6-1 with TRBJ2-7, with D possibly called TRBD1 or TRBD2 (5 bases each). From germline, CDR1 is MNHNS and CDR2 SASEGT. The CDR3 covers 15 residues. Trimming pared 2 bases from V and 3 bases from J, leaving 14 bases between. CDR3 sequence: CASSEPRDGSYEQYF. The DNA of the CDR3 is TGTGCCAGCAGTGAACCTAGGGACGGCAGCTACGAGCAGTACTTC.

CDR3 in DNA: TGTGCCTCCCACCAGGGACTAGGATCGTCCTACGAGCAGTACTTC. Its protein product is CASHQGLGSSYEQYF. This chain joins TRBV30 and TRBJ2-7, with 8 positions matching TRBD2. Germline CDR1 is GTSNPN and CDR2 is SVGIG (reference sequence). V was clipped by 7 bases and J by 1 base; unmatched bases: 12. The CDR3 runs 15 residues.

CDR3 region: CASSYGGGGREAFF. The CDR3 bases are TGTGCCAGCAGTTACGGCGGCGGGGGCAGGGAAGCTTTCTTT. This sequence joins TRBV6-6 and TRBJ1-1, with TRBD1 as a possible D gene (6 bases). The germline gives CDR1 MNHNY, CDR2 SVGAGI (reference sequence). Trimming took 2 bases from V and 8 from J, leaving 15 bases between them. This CDR3 has 14 amino acids.

The V call is TRBV10-3, the J call TRBJ1-3, with TRBD1 matching over 7 bases. This CDR3 is 13 amino acids long. Germline lookup yields CDR1 ENHRY and CDR2 SYGVKD. J was trimmed by 3 bases and V by 9 bases; bases with no gene match: 5. The CDR3 DNA is TGTGCCATTGGGACAGACTATGGAAACACCATATATTTT. Protein product: CAIGTDYGNTIYF.

This clonotype has just a few counts. The chain is built from TRBV7-6 and TRBJ2-3; no definite D call. Trimming took 7 bases from V and 0 from J, leaving 8 bases between them. This CDR3 spans 13 amino acids. The germline gives CDR1 SGHVS, CDR2 FNYEAQ. CDR3 sequence reads: CASKALSTDTQYF. In DNA, the CDR3 is TGTGCCAGCAAGGCACTCAGCACAGATACGCAGTATTTT.

This clonotype was counted once. CDR3 nucleotides: TGTGCCACCAGTGCAAGTCCGGCCAACAATGAGCAGTTCTTC. Encoded protein: CATSASPANNEQFF. The rearrangement uses TRBV24-1 and TRBJ2-1; unclear D gene. The germline V gene has CDR1 KGHDR and CDR2 SFDVKD. V dropped 5 bases and J dropped 5 bases, with 12 bases sitting between them. The CDR3 sequence is 14 residues long.

The gene calls are TRBV25-1 and TRBJ2-5; D is unresolved. Trimming pared 6 bases from V and 4 bases from J, leaving 9 bases between. Per the germline V gene, CDR1 is MGHDK and CDR2 is SYGVNS. There are 12 residues in the CDR3. CDR3 nucleotide sequence: TGTGCCAGCAGAAGAGGAGTAGAGACCCAGTACTTC. Protein sequence: CASRRGVETQYF.

The V call is TRBV5-4, the J call TRBJ2-1; 9 positions agree with TRBD2. The CDR3 length is 16 residues. The V gene's germline CDR1 is SGHNT and CDR2 YYREEE (reference sequence). V was clipped by 5 bases and J by 1 base; unmatched bases: 7. In DNA form, the CDR3 reads TGTGCCAGCAGACCGCGGGGGGGGTCTTCCTACAATGAGCAGTTCTTC. Its protein product is CASRPRGGSSYNEQFF.

This clonotype appeared a few times. J is TRBJ2-7 and V is TRBV6-2 or TRBV6-3, with a possible D match to TRBD2 (5 bases). The CDR3 loop spans 14 amino acids. From germline, CDR1 is MNHEY and CDR2 SVGEGT. With 6 bases removed from V and 3 bases from J, the gap between germline ends came to 15 bases. The chain's CDR3 is CASSPPRVNYEQYF. For the CDR3, the DNA is TGTGCCAGCAGCCCCCCGCGGGTTAACTACGAGCAGTACTTC.